The clone carrying this TCR beta chain has more than one count but fewer than ten. The data stem from a study of blood T cell repertoires in COVID-19. Study as a whole: Acute and convalescent COVID-19 samples came from the United States, Italy and Spain. PBMCs, B-cell-depleted T cells, or T cells were the source of the cDNA or gDNA that made up the material.

The authors' processing: Cell counts per sample came from amplifying reference gene primers. Only in-frame clones appear in the TCRdb table, and some are missing; sequencing was by immunoSEQ multiplex PCR. From that table come the V and J calls and clone size; the DNA was used to work out D and trimming. The sample has about 90,000 clones, roughly 90% seen once. The CDR3 loop spans 15 amino acids. V was cut by 4 bases and J by 0 bases, with 12 bases left in between. Germline assignment: CDR1 MDHEN and CDR2 SYDVKM. The V and J genes are TRBV28 and TRBJ1-1, with D uncertain. Sequencing was done on a sample of peripheral blood. The sequence derives from a human donor with active COVID-19. The donor label of this sample is uncertain. The CDR3 region is CASSSRGSMNTEAFF. The CDR3 DNA is TGTGCCAGCAGTTCTCGCGGGTCCATGAACACTGAAGCTTTCTTT. Looking up the rest from reference TRBV28 and TRBJ1-1 gives the full variable domain: DVKVTQSSRYLVKRTGEKVFLECVQDMDHENMFWYRQDPGLGLRLIYFSYDVKMKEKGDIPEGYSVSREKKERFSLILESASTNQTSMYLCASSSRGSMNTEAFFGQGTRLTVV.